This T cell receptor (beta chain) comes out of a study of beta chain features in type 1 diabetes. Findings and limits, study-wide: The study found moderately but significantly shorter TCRB CDR3s in all four CD4+ subsets of Type 1 diabetes patients.

Germline-derived CDR1 and CDR2 are SGHNT and YYREEE (reference sequence). The CDR3 extends over 13 amino acids. Trimming took 1 base from V and 3 from J, leaving 7 bases between them. Expressed TCRB transcripts were sequenced, since all the RNA that had been isolated was reverse transcribed. Assay: immunoSEQ multiplex PCR; the TCRdb copy retains only in-frame clones and omits some. The top ten hold about 0.02% of the sample, which has nearly 700,000 clones, 10% to 15% seen once. Remarks on this clone: Its antigen is unidentified. Different DNA sequences within this sample yield the same CDR3.

Sequenced input: naive CD4+ T cells from blood. The receptor comes from a young man with type 1 diabetes. The V and J genes are TRBV5-4 and TRBJ2-5, with a weak D call TRBD1 (5 bases). The CDR3 DNA is TGTGCCAGCAGCTTGAAAGGGGAAGAGACCCAGTACTTC. The encoded protein is CASSLKGEETQYF.